This note documents a single T cell receptor (beta chain) sequence. As originally analysed: The assay estimated nucleated cells by amplifying reference gene primers. Profiling relied on immunoSEQ multiplex PCR, and the TCRdb table lists in-frame clones only, not all of them. V and J calls and clone size come straight from that table; D and trimming were deduced from the DNA. The sample shows 150,000 to 250,000 clones, roughly 77% of them seen only once. This specimen belongs to a study of blood T cell repertoires in COVID-19. The overall study: The analysed material was cDNA or gDNA that came from T cells, B-cell-depleted T cells, or PBMCs.

CDR1 and CDR2 from the germline V gene are LGHDT and YNNKEL (reference sequence). Trimming cost V 3 bases and J 7 bases, with 12 bases left between them. The CDR3 totals 13 residues. Sequenced input: peripheral blood. V and J are TRBV3-1 (or the pseudogene TRBV3-2) and TRBJ1-2; a weak D match, TRBD1 (5 bases). This clonotype was obtained from a woman in her 40s with COVID-19, enrolled during active disease. The CDR3 is CASSHRASFGYTF. The CDR3 bases are TGTGCCAGCAGCCACAGGGCCTCCTTTGGCTACACCTTC.